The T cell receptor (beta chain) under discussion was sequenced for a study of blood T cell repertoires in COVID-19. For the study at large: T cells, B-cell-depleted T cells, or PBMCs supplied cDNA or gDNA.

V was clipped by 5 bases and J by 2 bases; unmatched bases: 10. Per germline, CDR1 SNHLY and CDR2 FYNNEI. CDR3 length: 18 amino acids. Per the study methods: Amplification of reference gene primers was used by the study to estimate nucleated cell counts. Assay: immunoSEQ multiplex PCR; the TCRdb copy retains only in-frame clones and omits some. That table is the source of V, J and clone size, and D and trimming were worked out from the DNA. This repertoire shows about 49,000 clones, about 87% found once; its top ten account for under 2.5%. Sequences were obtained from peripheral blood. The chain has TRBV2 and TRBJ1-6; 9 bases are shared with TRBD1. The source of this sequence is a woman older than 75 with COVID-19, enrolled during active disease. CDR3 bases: TGTGCCAGCAGTCGGCTTGGAACAGGGGGCGCCTATAATTCACCCCTCCACTTT. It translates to CASSRLGTGGAYNSPLHF.